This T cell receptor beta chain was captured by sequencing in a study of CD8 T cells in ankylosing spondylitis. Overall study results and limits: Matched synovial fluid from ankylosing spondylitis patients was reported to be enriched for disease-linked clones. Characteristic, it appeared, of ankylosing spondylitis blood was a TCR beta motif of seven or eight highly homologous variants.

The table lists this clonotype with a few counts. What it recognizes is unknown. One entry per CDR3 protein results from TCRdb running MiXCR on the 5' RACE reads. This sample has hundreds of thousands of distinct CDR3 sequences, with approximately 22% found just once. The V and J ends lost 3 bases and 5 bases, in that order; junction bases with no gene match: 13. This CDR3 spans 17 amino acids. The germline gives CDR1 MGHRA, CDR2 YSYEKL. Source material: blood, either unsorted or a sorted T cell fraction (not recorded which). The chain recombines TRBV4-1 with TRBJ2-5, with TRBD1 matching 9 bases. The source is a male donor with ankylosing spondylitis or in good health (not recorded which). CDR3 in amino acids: CASSHIKIQGALETQYF. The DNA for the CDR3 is TGCGCCAGCAGCCACATAAAAATACAGGGGGCGTTGGAGACCCAGTACTTC.